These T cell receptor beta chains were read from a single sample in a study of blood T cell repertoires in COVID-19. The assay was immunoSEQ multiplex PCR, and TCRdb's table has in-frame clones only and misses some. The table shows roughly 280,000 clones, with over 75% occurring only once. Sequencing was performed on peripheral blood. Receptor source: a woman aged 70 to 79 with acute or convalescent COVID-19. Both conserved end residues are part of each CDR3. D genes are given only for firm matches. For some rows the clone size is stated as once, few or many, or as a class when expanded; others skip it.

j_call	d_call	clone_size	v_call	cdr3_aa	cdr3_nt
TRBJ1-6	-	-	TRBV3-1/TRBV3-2	CASSPAWSTYNSPLHF	TGTGCCAGCAGCCCAGCTTGGAGCACCTATAATTCACCCCTCCACTTT
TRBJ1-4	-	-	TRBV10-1	CASSFTGNEKLFF	TGCGCCAGCAGTTTTACGGGAAATGAAAAACTGTTTTTT
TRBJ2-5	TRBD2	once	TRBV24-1	CATSDSGRLAGYSGQETQYF	TGTGCCACCAGTGATTCTGGAAGACTAGCGGGGTACTCGGGACAAGAGACCCAGTACTTC
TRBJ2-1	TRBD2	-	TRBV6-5	CASSSSGGANEQFF	TGTGCCAGCAGTTCTAGCGGGGGGGCCAATGAGCAGTTCTTC
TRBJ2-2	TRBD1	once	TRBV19	CASTPTGGRTGELFF	TGTGCCAGTACCCCGACAGGGGGGCGAACCGGGGAGCTGTTTTTT
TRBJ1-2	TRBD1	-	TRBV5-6	CASSLGTGRGGYTF	TGTGCCAGCAGCTTGGGGACAGGGAGAGGCGGCTACACCTTC
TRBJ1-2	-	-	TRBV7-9	CASSLDSGGYTF	TGTGCCAGCAGCTTGGACAGTGGTGGCTACACCTTC
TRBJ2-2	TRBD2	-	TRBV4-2	CASSEGLAGIYTGELFF	TGTGCCAGCAGCGAGGGACTAGCGGGGATCTACACCGGGGAGCTGTTTTTT
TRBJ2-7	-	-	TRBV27	CASSLTDSYEQYF	TGTGCCAGCAGTCTGACTGATTCCTACGAGCAGTACTTC
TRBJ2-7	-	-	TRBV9	CASSVAPRYTSEQYF	TGTGCCAGCAGCGTAGCCCCCCGGTATACCTCCGAGCAGTACTTC
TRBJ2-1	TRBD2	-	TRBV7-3	CASSLSGGSYNEQFF	TGTGCCAGCAGCTTAAGCGGGGGGTCCTACAATGAGCAGTTCTTC
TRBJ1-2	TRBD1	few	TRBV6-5	CASSPLTGTPYGYTF	TGTGCCAGCAGTCCTCTGACAGGGACCCCCTATGGCTACACCTTC
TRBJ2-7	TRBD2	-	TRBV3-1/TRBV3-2	CASRRNGRGYEQYF	TGTGCCAGCAGGCGGAACGGGAGGGGTTACGAGCAGTACTTC
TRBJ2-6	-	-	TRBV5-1	CASSLPLSSGANVLTF	TGCGCCAGCAGCTTGCCCCTAAGCTCTGGGGCCAACGTCCTGACTTTC
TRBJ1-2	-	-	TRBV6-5	CASSYDSTRDGYTF	TGTGCCAGCAGTTACGACAGTACACGGGATGGCTACACCTTC
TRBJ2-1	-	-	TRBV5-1	CASSLWGGGMNEQFF	TGCGCCAGCAGCTTGTGGGGGGGCGGCATGAATGAGCAGTTCTTC
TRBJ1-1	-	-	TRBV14	CASSRLRINTEAFF	TGTGCCAGCAGCCGATTGCGGATTAACACTGAAGCTTTCTTT
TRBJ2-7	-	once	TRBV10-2	CASRTLGRGSSYEQYF	TGCGCCAGCAGAACCCTTGGTCGGGGGAGCTCCTACGAGCAGTACTTC
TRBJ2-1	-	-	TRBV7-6	CASSSSHQGFYNEQFF	TGTGCCAGCAGCTCTAGTCATCAGGGGTTCTACAATGAGCAGTTCTTC
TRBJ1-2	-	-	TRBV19	CASSLPAEGYGYTF	TGTGCCAGTAGTCTACCCGCAGAGGGCTATGGCTACACCTTC
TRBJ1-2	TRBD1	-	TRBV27	CASSIRGRDGYTF	TGTGCCAGCAGTATAAGGGGGCGAGATGGCTACACCTTC
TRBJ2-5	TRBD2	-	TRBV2	CASSELAGRQETQYF	TGTGCCAGCAGTGAACTAGCGGGGAGGCAAGAGACCCAGTACTTC
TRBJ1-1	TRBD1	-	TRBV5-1	CASSSTGAMNTEAFF	TGCGCCAGCAGCTCCACAGGGGCCATGAACACTGAAGCTTTCTTT
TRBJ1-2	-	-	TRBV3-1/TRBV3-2	CASRPGGGGYGYTF	TGTGCCAGCAGGCCCGGCGGGGGAGGATATGGCTACACCTTC
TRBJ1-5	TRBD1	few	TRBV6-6	CASSYGQGGQPQHF	TGTGCCAGCAGTTACGGGCAGGGGGGTCAGCCCCAGCATTTT
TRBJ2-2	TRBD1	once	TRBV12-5	CASGSLGQGSYTGELFF	TGTGCTAGTGGTTCTTTGGGACAGGGGTCGTACACCGGGGAGCTGTTTTTT
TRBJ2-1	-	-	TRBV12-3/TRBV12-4	CASSLALSNEQFF	TGTGCCAGCAGTTTAGCGCTATCTAATGAGCAGTTCTTC
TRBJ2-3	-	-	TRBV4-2	CASSQEISVPNGGADTQYF	TGTGCCAGCAGCCAAGAGATATCGGTACCCAACGGAGGAGCAGATACGCAGTATTTT